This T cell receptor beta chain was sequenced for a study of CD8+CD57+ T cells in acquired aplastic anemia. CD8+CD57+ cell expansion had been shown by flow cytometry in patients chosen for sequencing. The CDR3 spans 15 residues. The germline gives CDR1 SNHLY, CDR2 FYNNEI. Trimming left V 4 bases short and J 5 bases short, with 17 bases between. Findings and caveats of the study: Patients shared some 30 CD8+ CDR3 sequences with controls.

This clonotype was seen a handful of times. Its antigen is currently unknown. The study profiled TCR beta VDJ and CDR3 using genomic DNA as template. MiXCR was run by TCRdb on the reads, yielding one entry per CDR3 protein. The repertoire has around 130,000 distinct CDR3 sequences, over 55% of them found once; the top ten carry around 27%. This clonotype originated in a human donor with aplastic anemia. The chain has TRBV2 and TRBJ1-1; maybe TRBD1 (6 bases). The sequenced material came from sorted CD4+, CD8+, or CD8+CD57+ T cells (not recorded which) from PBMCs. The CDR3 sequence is CASSVSTGRGTEAFF. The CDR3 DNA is TGTGCCAGCAGTGTTTCTACAGGGAGAGGAACTGAAGCTTTCTTT.